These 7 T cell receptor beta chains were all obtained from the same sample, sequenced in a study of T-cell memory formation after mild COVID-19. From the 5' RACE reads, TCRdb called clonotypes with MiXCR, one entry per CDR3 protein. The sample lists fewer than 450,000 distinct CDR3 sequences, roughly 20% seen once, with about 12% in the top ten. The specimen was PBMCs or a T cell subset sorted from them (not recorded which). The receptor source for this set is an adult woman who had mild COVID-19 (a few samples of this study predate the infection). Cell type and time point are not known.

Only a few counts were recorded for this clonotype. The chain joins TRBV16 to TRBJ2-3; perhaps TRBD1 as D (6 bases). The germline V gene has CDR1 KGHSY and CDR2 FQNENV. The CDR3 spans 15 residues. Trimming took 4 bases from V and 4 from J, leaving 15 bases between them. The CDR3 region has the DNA TGTGCCAGCAGCCTCATGGACAGAGGCCCAGATACGCAGTATTTT. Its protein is CASSLMDRGPDTQYF.

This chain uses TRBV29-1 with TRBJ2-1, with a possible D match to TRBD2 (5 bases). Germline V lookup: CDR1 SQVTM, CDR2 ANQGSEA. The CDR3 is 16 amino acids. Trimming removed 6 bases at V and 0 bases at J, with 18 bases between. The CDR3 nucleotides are TGCAGCGTGGCGGGTATGGCAAGTAGCTCCTACAATGAGCAGTTCTTC. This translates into CSVAGMASSSYNEQFF.

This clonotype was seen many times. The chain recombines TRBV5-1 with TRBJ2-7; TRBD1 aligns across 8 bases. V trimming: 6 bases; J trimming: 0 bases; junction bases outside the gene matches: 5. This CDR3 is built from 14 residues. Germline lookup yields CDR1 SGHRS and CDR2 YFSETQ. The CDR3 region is CASTGTGGSYEQYF. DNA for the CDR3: TGCGCCAGCACCGGAACAGGGGGCTCCTACGAGCAGTACTTC.

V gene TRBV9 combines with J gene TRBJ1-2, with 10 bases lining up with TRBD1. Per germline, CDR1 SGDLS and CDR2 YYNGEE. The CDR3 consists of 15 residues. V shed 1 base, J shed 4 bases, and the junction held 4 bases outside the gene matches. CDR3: CASSVQTGGGYGYTF. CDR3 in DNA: TGTGCCAGCAGCGTACAGACAGGGGGCGGCTATGGCTACACCTTC.

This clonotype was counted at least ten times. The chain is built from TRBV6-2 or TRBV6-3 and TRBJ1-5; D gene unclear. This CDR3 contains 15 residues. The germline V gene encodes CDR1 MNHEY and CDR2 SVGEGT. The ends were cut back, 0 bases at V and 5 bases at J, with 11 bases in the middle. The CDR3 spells CASSYSGQRDQPQHF. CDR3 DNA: TGTGCCAGCAGTTACTCAGGGCAGAGGGATCAGCCCCAGCATTTT.

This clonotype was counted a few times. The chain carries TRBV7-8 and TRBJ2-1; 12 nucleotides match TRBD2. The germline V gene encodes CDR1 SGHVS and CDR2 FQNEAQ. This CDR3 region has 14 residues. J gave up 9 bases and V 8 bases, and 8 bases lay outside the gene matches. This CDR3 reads CASRLAGGAGEQFF. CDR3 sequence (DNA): TGTGCCAGCCGGCTAGCGGGAGGGGCGGGTGAGCAGTTCTTC.

CDR3 region: CASSLSVGQTGGETQYF. The CDR3 bases are TGTGCCAGCAGCTTATCAGTTGGGCAGACAGGGGGAGAGACCCAGTACTTC. V is TRBV13 and J is TRBJ2-5; 9 bases fit TRBD1. J gave up 4 bases and V 2 bases, and 11 bases lay outside the gene matches. CDR1 is PRHDT, CDR2 FYEKMQ, per germline (reference sequence). CDR3 size: 17 residues. The full variable domain, its missing parts supplied by reference TRBV13 and TRBJ2-5, is AAGVIQSPRHLIKEKRETATLKCYPIPRHDTVYWYQQGPGQDPQFLISFYEKMQSDKGSIPDRFSAQQFSDYHSELNMSSLELGDSALYFCASSLSVGQTGGETQYFGPGTRLLVL.